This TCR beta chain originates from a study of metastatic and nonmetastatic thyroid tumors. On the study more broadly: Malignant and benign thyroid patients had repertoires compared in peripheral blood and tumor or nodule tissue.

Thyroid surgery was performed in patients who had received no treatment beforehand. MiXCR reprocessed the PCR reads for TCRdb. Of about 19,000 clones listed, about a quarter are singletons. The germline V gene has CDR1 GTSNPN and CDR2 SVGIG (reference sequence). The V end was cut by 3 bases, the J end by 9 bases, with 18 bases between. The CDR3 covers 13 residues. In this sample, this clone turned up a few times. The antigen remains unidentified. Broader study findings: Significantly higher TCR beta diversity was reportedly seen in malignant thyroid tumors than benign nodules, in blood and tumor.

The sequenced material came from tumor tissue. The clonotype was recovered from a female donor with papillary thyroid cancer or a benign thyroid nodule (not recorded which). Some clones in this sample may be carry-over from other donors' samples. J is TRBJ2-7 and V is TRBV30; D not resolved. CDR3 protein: CAWRSIGTPGQYF. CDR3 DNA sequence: TGTGCCTGGAGATCAATAGGCACCCCGGGGCAGTACTTC. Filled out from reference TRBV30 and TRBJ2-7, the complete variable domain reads SQTIHQWPATLVQPVGSPLSLECTVEGTSNPNLYWYRQAAGRGLQLLFYSVGIGQISSEVPQNLSASRPQDRQFILSSKKLLLSDSGFYLCAWRSIGTPGQYFGPGTRLTVT.